This record covers a single TCR beta chain. Its specificity is unknown. Sequenced by immunoSEQ multiplex PCR; TCRdb stores in-frame clones only, minus some. The data show roughly 65,000 clones, approximately 91% seen once. The record originates from a study of lymphopenia after photon versus proton radiotherapy. Study-wide results and limits: Proton therapy kept repertoires fairly stable, unlike photons, which gained effector/memory cells. After lymphocyte nadir, photon-treated repertoires showed oligoclonal expansion, especially CD8+ Temra.

Germline V gene sequence: CDR1 SGHNT, CDR2 YYREEE (reference sequence). Trimming stripped 6 bases from V and 0 bases from J, with 9 bases between. The CDR3 length is 13 residues. This sequence was found in an older woman with pancreatic cancer. Sample: peripheral blood, taken from a patient treated with photon-based radiotherapy. The V gene is TRBV5-4, the J gene TRBJ1-1, with unresolved D. The CDR3 here is CASTDKLNTEAFF. CDR3 in DNA: TGTGCCAGCACCGACAAGTTGAACACTGAAGCTTTCTTT.